This paragraph reports one TCR beta chain. As yet, its antigen is unknown. The sample originates from a study of shared clonotypes between healthy human individuals. Study-wide results and limits: Clonotypes which were not shared had lower generation probabilities than clonotypes that all four donors shared.

The CDR3 is made up of 14 amino acids. Germline V CDR1 and CDR2: SNHLY, FYNNEI. V was clipped by 3 bases and J by 1 base, with 9 bases between them. Profiling relied on immunoSEQ multiplex PCR, and the TCRdb table lists in-frame clones only, not all of them. Of about 1.1 million clones listed, roughly 74% are singletons. This sequence joins TRBV2 and TRBJ1-1, with D hard to call. The sample comprised memory CD4+ T cells from PBMCs. As to subset: CD45RA-negative fraction. The clonotype was recovered from a man younger than 35 in good health. Some clones in this sample may be carry-over from other donors' samples. The CDR3 DNA follows: TGTGCCAGCAGTGATAGGAGCCCGAACACTGAAGCTTTCTTT. Translation gives CASSDRSPNTEAFF.